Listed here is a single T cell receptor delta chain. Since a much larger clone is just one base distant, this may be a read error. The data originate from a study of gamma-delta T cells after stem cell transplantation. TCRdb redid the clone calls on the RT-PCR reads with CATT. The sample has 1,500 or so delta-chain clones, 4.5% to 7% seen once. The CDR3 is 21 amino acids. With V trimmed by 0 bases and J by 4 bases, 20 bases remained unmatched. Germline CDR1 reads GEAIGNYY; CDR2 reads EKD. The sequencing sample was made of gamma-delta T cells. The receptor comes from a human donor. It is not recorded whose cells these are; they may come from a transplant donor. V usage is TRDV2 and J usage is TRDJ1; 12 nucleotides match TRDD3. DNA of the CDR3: TGTGCCTGTGACACCGTCTCCTCCGGCCTCGAACTGGGGGATACAGTCGATAAACTCATCTTT. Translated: CACDTVSSGLELGDTVDKLIF.